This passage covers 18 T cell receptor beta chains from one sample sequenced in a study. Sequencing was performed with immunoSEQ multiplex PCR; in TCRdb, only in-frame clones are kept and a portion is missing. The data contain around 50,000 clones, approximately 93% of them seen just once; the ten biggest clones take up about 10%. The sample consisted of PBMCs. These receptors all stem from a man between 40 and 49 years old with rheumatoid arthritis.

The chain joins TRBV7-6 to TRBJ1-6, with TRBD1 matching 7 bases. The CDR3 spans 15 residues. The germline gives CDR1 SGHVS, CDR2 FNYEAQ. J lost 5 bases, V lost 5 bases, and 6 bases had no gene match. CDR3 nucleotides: TGTGCCAGCAGCCCGGGAGGGGGCCATAATTCACCCCTCCACTTT. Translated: CASSPGGGHNSPLHF.

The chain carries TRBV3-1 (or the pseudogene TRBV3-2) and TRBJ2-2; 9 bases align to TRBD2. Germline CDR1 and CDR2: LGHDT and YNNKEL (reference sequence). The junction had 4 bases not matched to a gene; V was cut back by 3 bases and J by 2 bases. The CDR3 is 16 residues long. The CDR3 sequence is CASSQRGGINTGELFF. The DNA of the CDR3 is TGTGCCAGCAGCCAGCGGGGGGGCATAAACACCGGGGAGCTGTTTTTT.

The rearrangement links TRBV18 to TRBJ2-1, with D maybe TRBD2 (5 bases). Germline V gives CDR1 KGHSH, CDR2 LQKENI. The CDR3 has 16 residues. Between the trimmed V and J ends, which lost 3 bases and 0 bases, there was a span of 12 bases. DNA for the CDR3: TGTGCCAGCTCACCCTTCGGAGGCCGCTCCTACAATGAGCAGTTCTTC. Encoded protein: CASSPFGGRSYNEQFF.

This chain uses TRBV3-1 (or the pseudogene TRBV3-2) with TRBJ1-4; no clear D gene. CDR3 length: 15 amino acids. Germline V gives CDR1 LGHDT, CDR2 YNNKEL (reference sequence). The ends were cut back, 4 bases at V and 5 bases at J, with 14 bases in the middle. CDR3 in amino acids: CASSPPQGLNEKLFF. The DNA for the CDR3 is TGTGCCAGCAGCCCACCTCAAGGGCTCAATGAAAAACTGTTTTTT.

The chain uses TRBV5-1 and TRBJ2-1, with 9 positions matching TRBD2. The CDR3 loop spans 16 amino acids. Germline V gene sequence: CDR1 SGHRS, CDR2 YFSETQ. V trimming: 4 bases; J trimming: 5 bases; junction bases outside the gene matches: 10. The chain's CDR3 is CASSMPSGKANNEQFF. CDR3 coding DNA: TGCGCCAGCAGCATGCCTAGCGGGAAAGCAAACAATGAGCAGTTCTTC. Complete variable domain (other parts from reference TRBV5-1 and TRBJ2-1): KAGVTQTPRYLIKTRGQQVTLSCSPISGHRSVSWYQQTPGQGLQFLFEYFSETQRNKGNFPGRFSGRQFSNSRSEMNVSTLELGDSALYLCASSMPSGKANNEQFFGPGTRLTVL.

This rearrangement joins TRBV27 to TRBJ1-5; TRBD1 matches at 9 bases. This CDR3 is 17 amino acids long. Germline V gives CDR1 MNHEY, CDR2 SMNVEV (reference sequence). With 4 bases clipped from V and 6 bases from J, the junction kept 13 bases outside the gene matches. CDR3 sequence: CASSSSSPGQGSQPQHF. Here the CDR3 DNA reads TGTGCCAGCAGTTCCAGCTCTCCGGGACAGGGCAGTCAGCCCCAGCATTTT.

The CDR3 loop reads CASSSRGVTNEKLFF. CDR3 nucleotides: TGTGCCAGCAGCTCGAGGGGGGTAACTAATGAAAAACTGTTTTTT. The J gene is TRBJ1-4, the V gene TRBV11-2, with D tentatively TRBD1 (6 bases). Per the germline V gene, CDR1 is SGHAT and CDR2 is FQNNGV. Trimming cost V 4 bases and J 1 base, with 10 bases left between them. The CDR3 sequence is 15 residues long.

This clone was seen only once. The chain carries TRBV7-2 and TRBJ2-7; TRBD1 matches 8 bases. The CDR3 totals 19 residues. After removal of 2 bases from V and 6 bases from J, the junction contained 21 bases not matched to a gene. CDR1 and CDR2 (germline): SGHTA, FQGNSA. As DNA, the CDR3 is TGTGCCAGCAGCTTAAGGGTATCGAGGCAGACAGGGGAACCCCCCGAGCAGTACTTC. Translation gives CASSLRVSRQTGEPPEQYF.

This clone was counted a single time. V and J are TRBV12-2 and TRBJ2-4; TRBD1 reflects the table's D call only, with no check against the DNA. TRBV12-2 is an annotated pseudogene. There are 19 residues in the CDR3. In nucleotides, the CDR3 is TGTGCAAGTCGCTTAGCGGGGCCCGGACAGGAGTTAGCCAAAAACATTCAGTACTTC. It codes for CASRLAGPGQELAKNIQYF.

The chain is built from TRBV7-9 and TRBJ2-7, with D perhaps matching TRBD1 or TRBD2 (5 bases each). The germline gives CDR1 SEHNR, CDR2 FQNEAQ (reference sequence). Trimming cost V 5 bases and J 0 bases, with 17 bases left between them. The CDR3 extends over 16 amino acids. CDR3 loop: CASSPVWGYLSYEQYF. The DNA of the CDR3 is TGTGCCAGCAGCCCCGTTTGGGGGTACCTCTCCTACGAGCAGTACTTC.

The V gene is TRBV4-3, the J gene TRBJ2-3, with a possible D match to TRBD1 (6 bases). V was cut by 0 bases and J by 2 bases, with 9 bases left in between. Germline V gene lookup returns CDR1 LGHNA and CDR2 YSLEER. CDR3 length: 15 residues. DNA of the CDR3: TGCGCCAGCAGCCAAGATAGGACAGTCACAGATACGCAGTATTTT. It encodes CASSQDRTVTDTQYF.

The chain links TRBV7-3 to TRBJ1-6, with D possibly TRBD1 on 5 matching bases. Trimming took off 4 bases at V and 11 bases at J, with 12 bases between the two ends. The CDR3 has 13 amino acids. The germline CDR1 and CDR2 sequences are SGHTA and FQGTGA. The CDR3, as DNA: TGTGCCAGCAGCTATGGGGCAGGCCCACCCCTCCACTTT. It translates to CASSYGAGPPLHF.

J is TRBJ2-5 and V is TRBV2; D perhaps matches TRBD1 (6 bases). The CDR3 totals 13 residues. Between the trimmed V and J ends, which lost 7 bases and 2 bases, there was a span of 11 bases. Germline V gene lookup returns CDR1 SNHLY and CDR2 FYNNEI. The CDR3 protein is CASIRTVQETQYF. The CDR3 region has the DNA TGTGCCAGCATTAGGACAGTACAAGAGACCCAGTACTTC.

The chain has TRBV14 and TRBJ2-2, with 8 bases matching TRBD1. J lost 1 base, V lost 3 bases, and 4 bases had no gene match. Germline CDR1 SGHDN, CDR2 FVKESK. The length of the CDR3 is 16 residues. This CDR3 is CASSHGTGKNTGELFF. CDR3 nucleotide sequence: TGTGCCAGCAGCCACGGGACAGGAAAGAACACCGGGGAGCTGTTTTTT. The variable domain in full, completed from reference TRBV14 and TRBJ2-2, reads EAGVTQFPSHSVIEKGQTVTLRCDPISGHDNLYWYRRVMGKEIKFLLHFVKESKQDESGMPNNRFLAERTGGTYSTLKVQPAELEDSGVYFCASSHGTGKNTGELFFGEGSRLTVL.

This CDR3 reads CASSLLDRGHNQPQHF. The CDR3 DNA reads TGTGCCAGCTCACTACTAGACAGGGGACACAATCAGCCCCAGCATTTT. This chain links TRBV18 with TRBJ1-5; 8 bases align to TRBD1. Germline assignment: CDR1 KGHSH and CDR2 LQKENI. After removal of 4 bases from V and 3 bases from J, the junction contained 8 bases not matched to a gene. The CDR3 consists of 16 residues.

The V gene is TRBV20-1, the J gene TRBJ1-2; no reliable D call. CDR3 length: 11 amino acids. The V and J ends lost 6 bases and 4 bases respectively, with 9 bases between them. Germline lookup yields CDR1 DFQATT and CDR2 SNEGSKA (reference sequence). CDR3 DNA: TGCAGTGCCCGCACTGGCTATGGCTACACCTTC. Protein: CSARTGYGYTF.

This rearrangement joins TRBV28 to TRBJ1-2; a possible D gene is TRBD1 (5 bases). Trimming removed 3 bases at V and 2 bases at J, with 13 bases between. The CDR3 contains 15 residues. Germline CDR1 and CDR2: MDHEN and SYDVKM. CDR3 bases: TGTGCCAGCAGTTTCGGAGGAAGGACAAACTATGGCTACACCTTC. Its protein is CASSFGGRTNYGYTF.

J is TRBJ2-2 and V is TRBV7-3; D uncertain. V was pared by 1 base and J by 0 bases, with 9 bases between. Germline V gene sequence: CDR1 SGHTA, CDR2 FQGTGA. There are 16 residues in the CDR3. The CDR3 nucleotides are TGTGCCAGCAGCTTAATGGCTCCCGCGAACACCGGGGAGCTGTTTTTT. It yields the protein CASSLMAPANTGELFF.